This TCR beta chain is from a study of blood T cell repertoires in COVID-19. Turning to this clone: The same CDR3 is also encoded by other DNA sequences in this sample.

Residents of 24 US areas, aged roughly 18 to 89 years, made up the participants. In assigning cohorts, the study relied on participant-reported clinical history. Trimming shortened V by 6 bases and J by 3 bases, and 11 bases separated the two germline ends. The CDR3 contains 13 residues. Study processing details: Estimated nucleated cell counts came from reference gene primer amplification. Libraries were prepared by immunoSEQ multiplex PCR; TCRdb keeps only in-frame clonotypes and omits some of them. V and J calls and clone size are copied from that table; D and trimming were computed from the DNA. The sample records about 230,000 clones, approximately 80% being singletons.

The sample taken for sequencing was PBMCs or T cells enriched from blood (not recorded which). The receptor's source is a man between 60 and 75 years old who had recovered from COVID-19. The rearrangement links TRBV12-3 or TRBV12-4 to TRBJ1-2; possible D gene TRBD1, 6 bases. CDR3 region: CASSPRGDYGYTF. The CDR3 DNA reads as TGTGCCAGCAGCCCCAGGGGCGACTATGGCTACACCTTC.